Listed here are 9 T cell receptor beta chains from one sample, sequenced in a study of T cell responses to AZD1222 COVID-19 vaccine. Only in-frame clones appear in the TCRdb table, and some are missing; sequencing was by immunoSEQ multiplex PCR. The sample carries about 130,000 clones, 93% recorded once. The specimen was peripheral blood, collected on day 0 of AZD1222 vaccination. These receptors all come from an adult in good health.

CDR3 region: CASSRDRVGTEAFF. The CDR3, as DNA: TGCGCCAGCAGCCGAGACAGGGTCGGCACTGAAGCTTTCTTT. The chain couples TRBV5-1 to TRBJ1-1; 7 bases fit TRBD1. Looked up from germline, CDR1 is SGHRS and CDR2 is YFSETQ. With V trimmed by 4 bases and J by 4 bases, 7 bases remained unmatched. This CDR3 has 14 residues.

V gene TRBV13 combines with J gene TRBJ2-5, with a tentative D call TRBD1 (6 bases). Germline-derived CDR1 and CDR2 are PRHDT and FYEKMQ (reference sequence). The CDR3 contains 14 residues. Trimming removed 1 base at V and 5 bases at J, with 11 bases between. The CDR3 region is CASSLAQGSETQYF. The CDR3 bases are TGTGCCAGCAGCTTAGCGCAGGGGAGTGAGACCCAGTACTTC.

The chain uses TRBV6-5 and TRBJ2-7, with 10 bases that match TRBD1. Per the germline V gene, CDR1 is MNHEY and CDR2 is SVGAGI. The CDR3 length is 16 residues. With V trimmed by 0 bases and J by 3 bases, 5 bases remained unmatched. The CDR3 is CASSYSSGTGDYEQYF. The CDR3 coding sequence is TGTGCCAGCAGTTACTCGTCTGGGACAGGGGACTACGAGCAGTACTTC.

The chain combines TRBV9 with TRBJ1-4, with 7 bases identical to TRBD1. There are 14 residues in the CDR3. Losses at the gene ends were 0 bases for V and 7 bases for J; bases not matched to a gene: 3. Germline V gives CDR1 SGDLS, CDR2 YYNGEE. The CDR3 sequence: CASSVGQGGEKLFF. CDR3 nucleotide sequence: TGTGCCAGCAGCGTAGGACAGGGCGGTGAAAAACTGTTTTTT.

V gene TRBV14 combines with J gene TRBJ2-3; no clear D gene. The V end was cut by 0 bases, the J end by 6 bases, with 7 bases between. This CDR3 has 13 residues. Germline-derived CDR1 and CDR2 are SGHDN and FVKESK. CDR3 nucleotides: TGTGCCAGCAGCCAAGATCTGGAGGATACGCAGTATTTT. Encoded protein: CASSQDLEDTQYF. The full variable domain, rest sourced from reference TRBV14 and TRBJ2-3, is EAGVTQFPSHSVIEKGQTVTLRCDPISGHDNLYWYRRVMGKEIKFLLHFVKESKQDESGMPNNRFLAERTGGTYSTLKVQPAELEDSGVYFCASSQDLEDTQYFGPGTRLTVL.

The chain recombines TRBV2 with TRBJ1-3; possibly TRBD1 for D (5 bases). Per germline, CDR1 SNHLY and CDR2 FYNNEI. V lost 5 bases to trimming and J lost 2 bases, with 13 bases between them. The CDR3 totals 15 residues. CDR3 sequence: CASSTSRAPGNTIYF. The CDR3 nucleotides are TGTGCCAGCAGTACAAGCAGGGCGCCTGGAAACACCATATATTTT.

V gene TRBV6-5 combines with J gene TRBJ1-6; TRBD1 matches 7 bases. CDR1 and CDR2 (germline): MNHEY, SVGAGI. CDR3 size: 15 residues. V was clipped by 4 bases and J by 5 bases; unmatched bases: 5. The CDR3 reads CASSLFGTDNSPLHF. The CDR3 DNA follows: TGTGCCAGCAGTTTATTTGGGACAGATAATTCACCCCTCCACTTT.

The genes are TRBV4-2 and TRBJ1-2; 8 positions match TRBD1. J gave up 1 base and V 4 bases, and 5 bases lay outside the gene matches. CDR3 size: 15 residues. Germline lookup yields CDR1 LGHNA and CDR2 YNFKEQ. The CDR3 loop reads CASSPGQGNNYGYTF. In nucleotides, the CDR3 is TGTGCCAGCAGCCCCGGACAGGGAAATAACTATGGCTACACCTTC.

The gene calls are TRBV12-3 or TRBV12-4 and TRBJ2-3, with D hard to call. With 3 bases removed from V and 6 bases from J, the gap between germline ends came to 7 bases. This CDR3 is built from 12 residues. DNA for the CDR3: TGTGCCAGCAGTTTTTTAGGGGATACGCAGTATTTT. This encodes CASSFLGDTQYF.